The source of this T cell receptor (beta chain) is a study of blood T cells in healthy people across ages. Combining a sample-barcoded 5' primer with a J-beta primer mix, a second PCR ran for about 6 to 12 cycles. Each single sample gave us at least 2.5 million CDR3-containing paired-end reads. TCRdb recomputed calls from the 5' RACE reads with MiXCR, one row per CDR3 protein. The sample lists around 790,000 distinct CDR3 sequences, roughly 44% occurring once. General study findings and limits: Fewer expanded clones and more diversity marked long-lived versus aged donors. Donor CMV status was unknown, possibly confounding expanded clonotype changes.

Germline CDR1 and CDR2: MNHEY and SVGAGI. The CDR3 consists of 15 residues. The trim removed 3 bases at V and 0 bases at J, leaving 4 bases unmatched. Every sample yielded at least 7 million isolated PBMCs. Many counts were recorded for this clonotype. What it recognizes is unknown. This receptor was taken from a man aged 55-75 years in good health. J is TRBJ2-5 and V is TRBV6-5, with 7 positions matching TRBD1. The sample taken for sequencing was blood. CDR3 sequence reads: CASSYTGQDQETQYF. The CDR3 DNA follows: TGTGCCAGCAGTTATACCGGACAGGACCAAGAGACCCAGTACTTC.